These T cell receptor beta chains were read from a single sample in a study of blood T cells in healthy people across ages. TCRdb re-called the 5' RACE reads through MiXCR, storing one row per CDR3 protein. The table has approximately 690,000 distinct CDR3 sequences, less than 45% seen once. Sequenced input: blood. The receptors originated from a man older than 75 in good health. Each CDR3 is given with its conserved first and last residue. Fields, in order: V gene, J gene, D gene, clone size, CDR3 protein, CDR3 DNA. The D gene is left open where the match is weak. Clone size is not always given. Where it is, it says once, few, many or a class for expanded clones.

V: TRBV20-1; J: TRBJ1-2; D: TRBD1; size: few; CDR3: CSAREQGARGYTF; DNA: TGCAGTGCTAGAGAGCAGGGGGCGCGTGGCTACACCTTC
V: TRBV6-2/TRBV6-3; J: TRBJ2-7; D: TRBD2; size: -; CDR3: CASSNIAGGEQYF; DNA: TGTGCCAGCAGTAACATAGCGGGAGGCGAGCAGTACTTC
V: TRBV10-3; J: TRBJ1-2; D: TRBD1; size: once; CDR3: CAISDKGTGIYGCTF; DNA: TGTGCCATCAGTGATAAGGGGACAGGGATCTATGGCTGCACCTTC
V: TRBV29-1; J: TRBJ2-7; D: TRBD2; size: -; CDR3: CSANSGSLPHEQYF; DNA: TGCAGCGCCAATAGCGGGAGCCTACCCCACGAGCAGTACTTC
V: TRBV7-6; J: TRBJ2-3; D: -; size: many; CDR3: CASSSGLDTQYF; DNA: TGTGCCAGCAGCTCTGGACTAGATACGCAGTATTTT
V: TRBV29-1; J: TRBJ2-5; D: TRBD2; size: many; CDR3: CSVRSSGRYETQYF; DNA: TGCAGCGTGCGGTCTAGCGGGAGATACGAGACCCAGTACTTC
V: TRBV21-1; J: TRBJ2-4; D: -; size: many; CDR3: CASSKRGEGASIQYF; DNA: TGTGCCAGCAGCAAACGCGGTGAAGGCGCTAGCATTCAGTACTTC
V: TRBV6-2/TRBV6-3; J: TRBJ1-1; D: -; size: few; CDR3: CASSSAVGGGFWLNTEAFF; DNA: TGTGCCAGCAGCTCCGCCGTCGGGGGGGGATTCTGGTTGAACACTGAAGCTTTCTTT
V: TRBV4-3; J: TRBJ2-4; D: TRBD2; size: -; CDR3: CASSQSGLAENIQYF; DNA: TGCGCCAGCAGCCAATCGGGACTAGCGGAAAACATTCAGTACTTC
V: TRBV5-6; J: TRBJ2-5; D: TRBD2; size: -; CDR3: CASSLTGGQDRETQYF; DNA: TGTGCCAGCAGCTTGACGGGGGGGCAAGATCGGGAGACCCAGTACTTC
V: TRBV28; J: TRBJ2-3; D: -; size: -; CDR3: CASSPRLANTDTQYF; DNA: TGTGCCAGCAGTCCCCGACTTGCGAACACAGATACGCAGTATTTT
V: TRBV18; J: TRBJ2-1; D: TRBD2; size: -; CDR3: CASSPPVAGFYNEQFF; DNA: TGTGCCAGCTCACCACCGGTAGCGGGTTTCTACAATGAGCAGTTCTTC
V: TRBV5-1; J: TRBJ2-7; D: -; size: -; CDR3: CASRQAELDYEQYF; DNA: TGCGCCAGCAGGCAGGCAGAACTTGACTACGAGCAGTACTTC
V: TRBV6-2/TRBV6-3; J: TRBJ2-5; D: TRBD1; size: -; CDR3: CATLWGRGRWETQYF; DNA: TGTGCCACCCTCTGGGGCAGGGGGCGATGGGAGACCCAGTACTTC
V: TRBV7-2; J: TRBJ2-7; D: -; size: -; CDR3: CASSFTSPSYEQYF; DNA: TGTGCCAGCAGCTTCACTTCGCCCTCCTACGAGCAGTACTTC
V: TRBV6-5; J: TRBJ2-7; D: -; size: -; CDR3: CASSVRFGRGEQYF; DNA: TGTGCCAGCAGCGTGCGATTTGGACGAGGCGAGCAGTACTTC
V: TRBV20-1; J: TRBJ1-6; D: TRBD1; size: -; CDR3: CSARDRQGLWNSPLHF; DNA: TGCAGTGCTAGAGATCGACAGGGCCTTTGGAATTCACCCCTCCACTTT
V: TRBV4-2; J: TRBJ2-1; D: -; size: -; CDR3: CASSQQGNRGGNEQFF; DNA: TGTGCCAGCAGCCAACAAGGGAACAGGGGAGGCAATGAGCAGTTCTTC
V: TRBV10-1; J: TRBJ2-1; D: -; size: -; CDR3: CASSETGNEQFF; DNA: TGCGCCAGCAGTGAAACCGGCAATGAGCAGTTCTTC
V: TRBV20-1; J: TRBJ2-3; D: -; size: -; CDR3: CSARAGQDTQYF; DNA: TGCAGTGCTAGAGCAGGGCAAGATACGCAGTATTTT
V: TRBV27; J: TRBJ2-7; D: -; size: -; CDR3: CASSLGYSFEQYF; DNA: TGTGCCAGCAGTTTAGGGTACAGCTTCGAGCAGTACTTC
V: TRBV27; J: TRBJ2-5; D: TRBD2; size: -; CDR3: CTSSSAGTSGGVETQYF; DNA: TGTACCAGCAGTTCTGCCGGAACTAGCGGGGGGGTGGAGACCCAGTACTTC
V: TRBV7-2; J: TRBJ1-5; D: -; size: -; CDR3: CASSPTGYRGNQPQHF; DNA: TGTGCCAGCAGCCCAACGGGTTACAGGGGCAATCAGCCCCAGCATTTT
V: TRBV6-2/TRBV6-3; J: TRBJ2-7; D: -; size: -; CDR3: CASSTDLLPYKEQYF; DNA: TGTGCCAGCAGCACGGACCTTCTGCCTTACAAGGAGCAGTACTTC
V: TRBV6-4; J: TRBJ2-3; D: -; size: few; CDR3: CASPTLQSPISTDTQYF; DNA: TGTGCCAGTCCTACCCTTCAGAGCCCCATCAGCACAGATACGCAGTATTTT
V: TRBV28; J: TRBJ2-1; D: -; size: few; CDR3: CASSLPLGQGTSRAYNEQFF; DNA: TGTGCCAGCAGTTTACCCCTGGGACAGGGGACTAGCAGGGCCTACAATGAGCAGTTCTTC
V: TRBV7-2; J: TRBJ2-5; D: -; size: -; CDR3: CASSVEPQETQYF; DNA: TGTGCCAGCAGCGTAGAGCCCCAGGAGACCCAGTACTTC
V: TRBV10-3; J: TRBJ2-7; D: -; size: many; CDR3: CAISDNSEQYF; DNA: TGTGCCATCAGTGATAACAGTGAGCAGTACTTC